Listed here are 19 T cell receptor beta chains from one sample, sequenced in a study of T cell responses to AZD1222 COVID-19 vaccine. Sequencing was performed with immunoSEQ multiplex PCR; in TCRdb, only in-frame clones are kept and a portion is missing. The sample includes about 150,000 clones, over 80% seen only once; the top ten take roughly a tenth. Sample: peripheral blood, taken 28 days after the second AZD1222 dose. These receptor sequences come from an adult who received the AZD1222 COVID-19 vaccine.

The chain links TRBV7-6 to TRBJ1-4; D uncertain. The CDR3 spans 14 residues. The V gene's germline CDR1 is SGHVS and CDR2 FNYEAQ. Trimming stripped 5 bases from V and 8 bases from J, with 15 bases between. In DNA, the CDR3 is TGTGCCAGCAGCCCAACGGGTCCCTCGGAAAAACTGTTTTTT. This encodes CASSPTGPSEKLFF.

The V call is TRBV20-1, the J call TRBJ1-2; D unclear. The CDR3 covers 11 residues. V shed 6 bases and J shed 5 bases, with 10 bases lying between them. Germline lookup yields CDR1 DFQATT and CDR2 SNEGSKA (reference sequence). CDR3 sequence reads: CSAETAYGYTF. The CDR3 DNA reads TGCAGTGCCGAAACGGCTTATGGCTACACCTTC.

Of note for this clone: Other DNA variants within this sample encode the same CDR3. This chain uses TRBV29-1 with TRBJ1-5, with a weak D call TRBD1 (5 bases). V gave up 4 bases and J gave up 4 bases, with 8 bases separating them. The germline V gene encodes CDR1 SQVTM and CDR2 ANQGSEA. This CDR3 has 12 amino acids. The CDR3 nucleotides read TGCAGCGTTGGGGGACTGAATCAGCCCCAGCATTTT. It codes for CSVGGLNQPQHF.

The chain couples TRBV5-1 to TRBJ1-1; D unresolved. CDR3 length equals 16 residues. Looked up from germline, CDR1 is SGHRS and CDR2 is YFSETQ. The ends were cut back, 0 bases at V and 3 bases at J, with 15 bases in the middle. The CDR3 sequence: CASSLGQTRRDTEAFF. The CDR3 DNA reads TGCGCCAGCAGCTTGGGTCAGACCCGGAGGGACACTGAAGCTTTCTTT.

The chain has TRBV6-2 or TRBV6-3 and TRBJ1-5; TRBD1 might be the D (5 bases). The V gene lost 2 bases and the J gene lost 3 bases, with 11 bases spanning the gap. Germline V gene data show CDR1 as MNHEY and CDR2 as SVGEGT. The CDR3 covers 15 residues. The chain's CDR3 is CASSYGFRDNQPQHF. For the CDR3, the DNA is TGTGCCAGCAGTTACGGGTTCAGGGACAATCAGCCCCAGCATTTT.

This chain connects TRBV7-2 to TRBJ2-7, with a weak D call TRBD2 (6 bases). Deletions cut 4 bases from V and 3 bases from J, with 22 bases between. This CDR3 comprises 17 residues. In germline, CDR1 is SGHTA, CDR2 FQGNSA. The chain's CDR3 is CASSSTSLAGSGYEQYF. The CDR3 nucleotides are TGTGCCAGCAGCTCTACAAGCCTAGCCGGGAGTGGCTACGAGCAGTACTTC.

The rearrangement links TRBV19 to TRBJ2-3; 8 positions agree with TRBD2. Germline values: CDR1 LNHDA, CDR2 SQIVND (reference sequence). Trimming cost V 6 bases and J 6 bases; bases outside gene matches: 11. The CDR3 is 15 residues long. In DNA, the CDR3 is TGTGCCAGTAGCACAACCGGACTAGCCAGGGATACGCAGTATTTT. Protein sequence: CASSTTGLARDTQYF.

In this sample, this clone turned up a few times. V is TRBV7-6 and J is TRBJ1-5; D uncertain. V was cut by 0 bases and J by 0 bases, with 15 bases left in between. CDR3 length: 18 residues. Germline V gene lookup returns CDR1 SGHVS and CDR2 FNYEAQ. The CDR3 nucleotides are TGTGCCAGCAGCTTAGCCCCCCGGGGAGGGAATAGCAATCAGCCCCAGCATTTT. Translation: CASSLAPRGGNSNQPQHF.

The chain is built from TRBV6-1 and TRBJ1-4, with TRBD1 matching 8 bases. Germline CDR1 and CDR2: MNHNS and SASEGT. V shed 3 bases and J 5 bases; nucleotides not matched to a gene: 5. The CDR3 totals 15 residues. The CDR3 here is CASSETGTGNEKLFF. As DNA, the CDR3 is TGTGCCAGCAGTGAGACCGGGACAGGAAATGAAAAACTGTTTTTT.

The CDR3 DNA is TGCAGCGTTGCGGTCCAAGGGGAGACCCAGTACTTC. Translated, it gives CSVAVQGETQYF. This rearrangement joins TRBV29-1 to TRBJ2-5, with unresolved D. CDR1 is SQVTM, CDR2 ANQGSEA, per germline. The CDR3 totals 12 residues. Trimming stripped 4 bases from V and 5 bases from J, with 11 bases between.

The CDR3 spells CAIRNQGGQPQHF. CDR3 DNA sequence: TGTGCCATCAGGAACCAGGGCGGACAGCCCCAGCATTTT. V gene TRBV10-3 combines with J gene TRBJ1-5, with D perhaps TRBD1 (5 bases). The length of the CDR3 is 13 residues. Germline V gene lookup returns CDR1 ENHRY and CDR2 SYGVKD. Trimming cost V 6 bases and J 7 bases, with 13 bases left between them.

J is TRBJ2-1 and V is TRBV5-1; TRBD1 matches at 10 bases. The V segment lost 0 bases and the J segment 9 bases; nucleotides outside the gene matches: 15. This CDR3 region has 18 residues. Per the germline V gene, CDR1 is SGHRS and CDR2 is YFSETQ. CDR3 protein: CASSLALVDGTGAGEQFF. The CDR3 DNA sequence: TGCGCCAGCAGCTTGGCCCTGGTTGACGGGACAGGGGCCGGTGAGCAGTTCTTC.

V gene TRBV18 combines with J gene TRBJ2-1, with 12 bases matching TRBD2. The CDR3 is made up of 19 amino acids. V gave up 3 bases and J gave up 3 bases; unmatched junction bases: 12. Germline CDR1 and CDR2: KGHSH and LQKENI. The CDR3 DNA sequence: TGTGCCAGCTCACCTTCGACTAGCGGGAGTTCGATAGGCTACAATGAGCAGTTCTTC. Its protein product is CASSPSTSGSSIGYNEQFF.

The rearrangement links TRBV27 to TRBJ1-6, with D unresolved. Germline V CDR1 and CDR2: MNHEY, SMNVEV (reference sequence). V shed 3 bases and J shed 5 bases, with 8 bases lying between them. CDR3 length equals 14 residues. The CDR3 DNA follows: TGTGCCAGCAGTTTGCAGAGAAATAATTCACCCCTCCACTTT. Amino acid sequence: CASSLQRNNSPLHF.

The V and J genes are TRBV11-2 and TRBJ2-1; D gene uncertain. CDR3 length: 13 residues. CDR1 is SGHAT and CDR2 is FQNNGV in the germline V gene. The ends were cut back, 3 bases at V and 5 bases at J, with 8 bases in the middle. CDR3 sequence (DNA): TGTGCCAGCAGCTTCTCCCAGAACAATGAGCAGTTCTTC. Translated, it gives CASSFSQNNEQFF. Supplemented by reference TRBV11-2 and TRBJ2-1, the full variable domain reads EAGVAQSPRYKIIEKRQSVAFWCNPISGHATLYWYQQILGQGPKLLIQFQNNGVVDDSQLPKDRFSAERLKGVDSTLKIQPAKLEDSAVYLCASSFSQNNEQFFGPGTRLTVL.

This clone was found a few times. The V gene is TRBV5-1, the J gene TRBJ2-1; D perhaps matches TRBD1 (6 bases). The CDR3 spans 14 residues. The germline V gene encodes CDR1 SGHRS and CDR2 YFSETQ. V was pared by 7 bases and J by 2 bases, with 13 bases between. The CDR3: CASGRDMAYNEQFF. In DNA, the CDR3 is TGCGCCAGCGGCCGGGACATGGCCTACAATGAGCAGTTCTTC.

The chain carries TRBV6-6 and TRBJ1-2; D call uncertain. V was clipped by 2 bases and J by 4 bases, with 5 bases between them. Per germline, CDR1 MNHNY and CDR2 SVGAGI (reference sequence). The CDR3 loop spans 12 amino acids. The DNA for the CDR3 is TGTGCCAGCAGTTACGAACTCTATGGCTACACCTTC. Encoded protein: CASSYELYGYTF.

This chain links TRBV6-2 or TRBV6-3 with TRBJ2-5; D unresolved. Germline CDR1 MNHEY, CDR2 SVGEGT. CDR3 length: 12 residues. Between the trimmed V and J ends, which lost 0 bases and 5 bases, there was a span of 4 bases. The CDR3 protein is CASSYSGETQYF. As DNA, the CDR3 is TGTGCCAGCAGTTACTCGGGTGAGACCCAGTACTTC.

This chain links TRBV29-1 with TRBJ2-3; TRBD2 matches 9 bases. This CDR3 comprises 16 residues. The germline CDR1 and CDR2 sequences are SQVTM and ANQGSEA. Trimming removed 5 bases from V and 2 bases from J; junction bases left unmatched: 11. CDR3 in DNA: TGCAGCGTTATAAGCCAGGGACTAGCCGTCACAGATACGCAGTATTTT. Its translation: CSVISQGLAVTDTQYF.